This T cell receptor (beta chain) was documented in a study of T cell responses to AZD1222 COVID-19 vaccine (dated by TCRdb to the early 2020s). Background on the whole study: AZD1222 recipients with second doses at about 4 weeks or about 12 weeks were pooled, because spike-specific TCR depth and breadth did not differ between schedules. TCR sequencing was performed for some 250 trial participants, of whom roughly 200 were given two doses of AZD1222 and about 25 were given two doses of MenACWY control vaccine. Trial participants were enrolled into age subgroups of 18-55, 56-69 and 70-plus years, which contained approximately 150, 28 and 58 TCR-sequenced participants, respectively.

The study at large found these results: In the small 56-69-year group, the increase in depth fell short of significance, most likely because of low power. After two AZD1222 doses, spike-specific TCR breadth and depth were significantly higher than at day 0 and than in MenACWY recipients. Most participants were white British and females outnumbered males, and the authors suggested that clonal diversity may have been underestimated. No day 14 peak-response samples were available, so repertoires were characterized only after the peak T cell response. The whole spike protein was spanned by vaccine-associated CD4 TCRs, and dominant responses were seen in regions 160-218 and 743-854. Epitopes outside the regions mutated in the B.1.351 and B.1.1.7 variants were reportedly recognized by nearly half of the unique spike-specific TCRs. Conclusions about previously exposed vaccinees are limited, since just six or seven AZD1222 recipients were seropositive for SARS-CoV-2 at baseline.

The CDR3 regions of human TCRbeta chains were analyzed by immunosequencing. As for the authors' bioinformatics: TCRs in the repertoires were matched against a reference library of SARS-CoV-2-specific TCRs that had been generated with the MIRA antigen-specificity platform. Breadth was defined as the fraction of unique TCRs that were SARS-CoV-2-associated, and depth was defined as the fraction of total T cells that were SARS-CoV-2-associated. Each spike-specific TCR was assigned to its reactive spike region and to a CD4 or CD8 class using the MIRA data. Log10-transformed breadth and depth values were compared by one-way ANOVA with Sidak's multiple comparisons tests. The table comes from immuneACCESS by way of TCRdb, which keeps in-frame sequences with V and J called. Part of the clones is missing from these tables; in studies checked, under half for an unresolved V gene and the rest for unknown reasons. Clone size and the V and J calls come from that table; the DNA yielded D and trimming. A total of tens of thousands of clones appear in this sample, 80% to 90% of them only once. In total, the top ten clones hold roughly 2% of the sample.

About this clone itself: Its antigen is not yet known. No base quality values were provided; no much bigger clone lies one nucleotide off.

The time point tag for this specimen amounts to: baseline before first vaccination. Vaccinee samples were obtained from the UK trials COV001 and COV002, which included a single-blind randomized controlled phase 2/3 trial of AZD1222 (ChAdOx1 nCoV-19) in healthy adults. For TCRbeta chain sequencing, PBMC samples from trial participants were taken at day 0 and at day 28 after the second dose. At the junction V is shortened by 0 bases and J by 5 bases, with 10 bases in between. CDR1 and CDR2 are read off the germline V gene (reference sequence) as LGHDT and YNNKEL. Spanning cysteine to phenylalanine, the CDR3 consists of 14 amino acids. Only the CDR3 DNA is retained, 42 bases long and in frame from the first base.

The source was peripheral blood, collected on day 0 of AZD1222 vaccination. The TCR sequence derives from an adult in good health. The chain uses TRBV3-1 (or the pseudogene TRBV3-2) and TRBJ1-2; a tentative D match to TRBD1 spans 5 bases. The CDR3 reads as follows: CASSQDRAGYGYTF. The DNA sequence is as follows: TGTGCCAGCAGCCAAGATCGCGCAGGGTATGGCTACACCTTC.